The 32 T cell receptor beta chains below all came from one sample that was sequenced in a study of T-cell memory formation after mild COVID-19. TCRdb ran MiXCR on the 5' RACE reads and lists one entry per CDR3 protein. The top ten hold 39% of the sample, which has tens of thousands of distinct CDR3 sequences, approximately 15% seen once. Sequencing input: PBMCs or a T cell subset sorted from them (not recorded which). The receptors shown here come from a man younger than 35 who had mild COVID-19 (a few samples of this study predate the infection). Cell type and time point are not known.

This clonotype showed up just a few times. The chain has TRBV5-6 and TRBJ2-5; 8 positions match TRBD2. Trimming at V came to 1 base and at J to 1 base, leaving 6 bases not matched to a gene. The CDR3 has 16 amino acids. Germline values: CDR1 SGHDT, CDR2 YYEEEE. The CDR3 sequence: CASSLYERGSQETQYF. CDR3 DNA: TGTGCCAGCAGCTTGTACGAGCGGGGGTCCCAAGAGACCCAGTACTTC.

This clonotype was seen more than once but under ten times. The CDR3 protein is CASSPGVAEIYEQFF. The CDR3 coding sequence is TGTGCCAGCAGCCCCGGGGTAGCGGAAATATATGAGCAGTTCTTC. This chain links TRBV7-2 with TRBJ2-1; maybe TRBD2 (6 bases). Between the trimmed V and J ends, which lost 5 bases and 8 bases, there was a span of 19 bases. The CDR3 is 15 residues long. Germline V gene lookup returns CDR1 SGHTA and CDR2 FQGNSA.

The CDR3 is CASSDGLAGHTGELFF. The DNA for the CDR3 is TGTGCCAGCAGTGACGGACTAGCGGGCCACACCGGGGAGCTGTTTTTT. V gene TRBV25-1 combines with J gene TRBJ2-2; 11 bases are shared with TRBD2. Germline-derived CDR1 and CDR2 are MGHDK and SYGVNS. The CDR3 length is 16 residues. J gave up 3 bases and V 3 bases, and 3 bases lay outside the gene matches.

This clonotype was seen only a few times. The chain employs TRBV7-9 and TRBJ1-5; 8 bases are a match to TRBD1. This CDR3 contains 15 residues. Germline V gene data show CDR1 as SEHNR and CDR2 as FQNEAQ (reference sequence). With 6 bases clipped from V and 7 bases from J, the junction kept 11 bases outside the gene matches. The CDR3 coding sequence is TGTGCCAGCAGTTCCGGACAGGGCCTACACCAGCCCCAGCATTTT. It translates to CASSSGQGLHQPQHF. Using reference TRBV7-9 and TRBJ1-5 for the parts outside the CDR3, the full variable domain is DTGVSQNPRHKITKRGQNVTFRCDPISEHNRLYWYRQTLGQGPEFLTYFQNEAQLEKSRLLSDRFSAERPKGSFSTLEIQRTEQGDSAMYLCASSSGQGLHQPQHFGDGTRLSIL.

The table lists this clonotype with many counts. The V gene is TRBV20-1, the J gene TRBJ1-1; possible D gene TRBD1, 6 bases. V was shortened by 5 bases and J by 2 bases, with 9 bases between the two germline ends. The length of the CDR3 is 12 residues. Per germline, CDR1 DFQATT and CDR2 SNEGSKA (reference sequence). CDR3 residues: CSAQQGNTEAFF. For the CDR3, the DNA is TGCAGTGCTCAACAGGGTAACACTGAAGCTTTCTTT.

The CDR3 nucleotides are TGTGCCAGCAGTTACCCAGGGACAGGGCGGCAGCCCCAGCATTTT. It yields the protein CASSYPGTGRQPQHF. V usage is TRBV6-2 or TRBV6-3 and J usage is TRBJ1-5, with 9 nucleotides matching TRBD1. The germline V gene has CDR1 MNHEY and CDR2 SVGEGT. Losses at the gene ends were 2 bases for V and 7 bases for J; bases not matched to a gene: 6. The CDR3 is 15 residues long.

This clonotype was recorded a few times. The chain recombines TRBV6-5 with TRBJ2-7, with 7 bases that match TRBD1. Trimming took 1 base from V and 7 from J; bases not matched to a gene: 16. The CDR3 contains 17 residues. The germline V gene encodes CDR1 MNHEY and CDR2 SVGAGI. CDR3 region: CASSYLTGAGGRGEQYF. Written as DNA, the CDR3 is TGTGCCAGCAGTTACTTAACAGGGGCCGGTGGCCGGGGTGAGCAGTACTTC.

This clonotype came up once. V gene TRBV12-3 or TRBV12-4 combines with J gene TRBJ1-1; D not certain. The germline V and J ends were trimmed by 2 bases and 4 bases, with 8 bases remaining between them. The CDR3 totals 13 residues. The CDR3 DNA follows: TGTGCCAGCAGTTTAATTTGGACCACTGAAGCTTTCTTT. Protein product: CASSLIWTTEAFF.

This clonotype showed up just a few times. The chain is built from TRBV6-5 and TRBJ1-1, with D unclear. V lost 7 bases, J lost 2 bases, and 11 bases lay in between. The V gene's germline CDR1 is MNHEY and CDR2 SVGAGI. The CDR3 has 13 amino acids. In DNA, the CDR3 is TGTGCCAGCATTCCGTGGGGTAACACTGAAGCTTTCTTT. Its protein is CASIPWGNTEAFF.

This clonotype was counted between two and nine times. The chain joins TRBV6-5 to TRBJ1-1; D is ambiguous. The CDR3 length is 17 residues. Trimming cost V 5 bases and J 5 bases, with 24 bases left between them. Germline V gene sequence: CDR1 MNHEY, CDR2 SVGAGI. Here the CDR3 reads CASSDNRRRTIVTEAFF. The CDR3 bases are TGTGCCAGCAGTGACAATAGGCGTAGGACTATAGTAACTGAAGCTTTCTTT.

The V call is TRBV18, the J call TRBJ2-1; no reliable D call. CDR1 and CDR2 (germline): KGHSH, LQKENI. The CDR3 runs to 12 residues. Trimming pared 6 bases from V and 8 bases from J, leaving 11 bases between. CDR3 sequence: CASSRLGDEQFF. The CDR3 DNA reads TGTGCCAGCTCTCGCCTCGGCGATGAGCAGTTCTTC.

J is TRBJ2-2 and V is TRBV10-3, with 7 bases aligning to TRBD1. Per the germline V gene, CDR1 is ENHRY and CDR2 is SYGVKD. V was clipped by 6 bases and J by 1 base; unmatched bases: 8. This CDR3 contains 16 residues. As DNA, the CDR3 is TGTGCCATCAGGCCCGACAGGGAGTGGAACACCGGGGAGCTGTTTTTT. Its protein is CAIRPDREWNTGELFF.

CDR3: CASSALRPQGTDTQYF. The CDR3 nucleotides read TGTGCCAGTAGTGCACTCAGGCCCCAAGGGACAGATACGCAGTATTTT. The chain links TRBV19 to TRBJ2-3; D unresolved. Germline CDR1 LNHDA, CDR2 SQIVND (reference sequence). Between the trimmed V and J ends, which lost 5 bases and 3 bases, there was a span of 18 bases. This CDR3 comprises 16 residues. Drawing the rest from reference TRBV19 and TRBJ2-3, the complete variable domain is DGGITQSPKYLFRKEGQNVTLSCEQNLNHDAMYWYRQDPGQGLRLIYYSQIVNDFQKGDIAEGYSVSREKKESFPLTVTSAQKNPTAFYLCASSALRPQGTDTQYFGPGTRLTVL.

This chain uses TRBV5-5 with TRBJ1-5, with TRBD1 matching over 7 bases. The CDR3 sequence is 14 residues long. Germline V gene lookup returns CDR1 SGHKS and CDR2 YYEKEE (reference sequence). The V and J ends lost 4 bases and 6 bases, in that order; junction bases with no gene match: 7. CDR3 protein: CASSETGEGQPQHF. The CDR3, as DNA: TGTGCCAGCAGCGAAACAGGGGAGGGTCAGCCCCAGCATTTT.

This clonotype has a count of ten or more. The chain is built from TRBV6-2 or TRBV6-3 and TRBJ1-1, with 9 bases that match TRBD1. The V and J ends lost 7 bases and 6 bases, in that order; junction bases with no gene match: 9. Germline V gene sequence: CDR1 MNHEY, CDR2 SVGEGT. This CDR3 has 14 residues. The CDR3 DNA sequence: TGTGCCAGCATGGCGGGACAGGGCTTCGCTGAAGCTTTCTTT. The encoded protein is CASMAGQGFAEAFF.

The chain carries TRBV6-2 or TRBV6-3 and TRBJ1-1; 8 bases map to TRBD1. CDR1 is MNHEY, CDR2 SVGEGT, per germline. Losses at the gene ends were 0 bases for V and 7 bases for J; bases not matched to a gene: 10. There are 16 residues in the CDR3. The CDR3 bases are TGTGCCAGCAGTTACTCATCCAGGACAGGGTTCGGTGAAGCTTTCTTT. It is translated as CASSYSSRTGFGEAFF.

This clonotype appeared a few times. The chain uses TRBV29-1 and TRBJ2-1; D may be TRBD1 (6 bases). Germline CDR1 SQVTM, CDR2 ANQGSEA. The CDR3 covers 12 residues. Trimming cost V 7 bases and J 4 bases, with 11 bases left between them. The CDR3 reads CSGRTDYNEQFF. The CDR3 DNA reads as TGCAGCGGCCGGACAGATTACAATGAGCAGTTCTTC.

This clonotype was seen a few times. This chain connects TRBV29-1 to TRBJ2-7; D uncertain. This CDR3 region has 13 residues. Germline V gene data show CDR1 as SQVTM and CDR2 as ANQGSEA. V gave up 6 bases and J gave up 2 bases, with 14 bases separating them. CDR3: CSVTVNPTYEQYF. CDR3 DNA: TGCAGCGTGACCGTTAACCCTACCTACGAGCAGTACTTC.

This clonotype was counted only a few times. The chain combines TRBV24-1 with TRBJ2-7, with D perhaps matching TRBD1 (5 bases). Germline V CDR1 and CDR2: KGHDR, SFDVKD. The CDR3 is 17 amino acids. V dropped 1 base and J dropped 4 bases, with 19 bases sitting between them. CDR3 nucleotide sequence: TGTGCCACCAGTGATTTCAGGCAGGGTAATTCGGAGTACGAGCAGTACGTC. Protein sequence: CATSDFRQGNSEYEQYV.

The V gene is TRBV7-9, the J gene TRBJ2-2, with D hard to call. This CDR3 contains 11 residues. The germline CDR1 and CDR2 sequences are SEHNR and FQNEAQ (reference sequence). CDR3 protein: CASDDTGELFF. Here the CDR3 DNA reads TGTGCAAGCGACGACACCGGGGAGCTGTTTTTT.

DNA of the CDR3: TGTGCCAGCAGTCCGGTGGGGGATTACGAGCAGTACGTC. Translating it yields CASSPVGDYEQYV. The chain joins TRBV6-1 to TRBJ2-7; D may correspond to TRBD1 or TRBD2 (5 bases each). Looked up from germline, CDR1 is MNHNS and CDR2 is SASEGT. The length of the CDR3 is 13 residues. Trimming removed 5 bases from V and 4 bases from J, with 12 bases in between.

The rearrangement links TRBV7-6 to TRBJ1-6; the D gene is possibly TRBD1 (5 bases). The CDR3 loop spans 14 amino acids. Germline CDR1 is SGHVS and CDR2 is FNYEAQ. Trimming removed 3 bases at V and 7 bases at J, with 10 bases between. CDR3 sequence: CASSLETVNSPLHF. The CDR3 coding sequence is TGTGCCAGCAGCTTGGAGACAGTCAATTCACCCCTCCACTTT. Drawing the rest from reference TRBV7-6 and TRBJ1-6, the complete variable domain is GAGVSQSPRYKVTKRGQDVALRCDPISGHVSLYWYRQALGQGPEFLTYFNYEAQQDKSGLPNDRFSAERPEGSISTLTIQRTEQRDSAMYRCASSLETVNSPLHFGNGTRLTVT.

This clonotype was picked up a small number of times. The chain has TRBV7-9 and TRBJ1-1; D call uncertain. The CDR3 is made up of 11 amino acids. V was clipped by 5 bases and J by 2 bases, with 3 bases between them. Germline V lookup: CDR1 SEHNR, CDR2 FQNEAQ (reference sequence). CDR3 in amino acids: CASSRNTEAFF. The CDR3 region has the DNA TGTGCCAGCAGCCGTAACACTGAAGCTTTCTTT.

The chain links TRBV4-1 to TRBJ2-7; D might be TRBD1 or TRBD2, each matching 5 bases. This CDR3 has 15 residues. The germline CDR1 and CDR2 sequences are MGHRA and YSYEKL. With 2 bases removed from V and 0 bases from J, the gap between germline ends came to 11 bases. The CDR3 coding sequence is TGCGCCAGCAGCCAAAGGGACGGAAGCTCCTACGAGCAGTACGTC. This sequence encodes CASSQRDGSSYEQYV.

There are a few counts of this clonotype. J is TRBJ2-5 and V is TRBV4-3; 7 bases align to TRBD2. Looked up from germline, CDR1 is LGHNA and CDR2 is YSLEER. Trimming at V came to 0 bases and at J to 5 bases, leaving 6 bases not matched to a gene. There are 15 residues in the CDR3. In DNA form, the CDR3 reads TGCGCCAGCAGCCAAGATTACGGGGGGATGGAGACCCAGTACTTC. The encoded protein is CASSQDYGGMETQYF.

This clonotype was counted only a few times. The J gene is TRBJ1-2, the V gene TRBV7-8; tentatively, D is TRBD1 (6 bases). Trimming cost V 1 base and J 4 bases, with 10 bases left between them. The CDR3 length is 14 residues. CDR1 SGHVS and CDR2 FQNEAQ come from the germline V gene. CDR3 nucleotides: TGTGCCAGCAGCTTAGAGGGGGACCTCTATGGCTACACCTTC. Encoded protein: CASSLEGDLYGYTF.

A few counts support this clonotype. The rearrangement joins TRBV14 to TRBJ2-7, with 9 bases aligning to TRBD1. The germline CDR1 and CDR2 sequences are SGHDN and FVKESK. The V and J ends lost 6 bases and 3 bases, in that order; junction bases with no gene match: 6. This CDR3 is 14 amino acids long. CDR3 in amino acids: CASSPGTGNYEQYF. As DNA, the CDR3 is TGTGCCAGCAGTCCAGGGACAGGGAACTACGAGCAGTACTTC.

This clonotype has only one observation. The V gene is TRBV13, the J gene TRBJ2-7; D ambiguous. The germline gives CDR1 PRHDT, CDR2 FYEKMQ (reference sequence). The CDR3 extends over 12 amino acids. Trimming stripped 0 bases from V and 3 bases from J, with 3 bases between. DNA for the CDR3: TGTGCCAGCAGCTTAGGCTTCTACGAGCAGTACTTC. Translation gives CASSLGFYEQYF. The full variable domain, in which reference TRBV13 and TRBJ2-7 provide the parts outside the CDR3, is AAGVIQSPRHLIKEKRETATLKCYPIPRHDTVYWYQQGPGQDPQFLISFYEKMQSDKGSIPDRFSAQQFSDYHSELNMSSLELGDSALYFCASSLGFYEQYFGPGTRLTVT.

A few counts support this clonotype. This chain connects TRBV4-3 to TRBJ1-1, with D perhaps TRBD1 (6 bases). This CDR3 has 13 residues. Per the germline V gene, CDR1 is LGHNA and CDR2 is YSLEER. Between the trimmed V and J ends, which lost 0 bases and 7 bases, there was a span of 9 bases. The CDR3 DNA follows: TGCGCCAGCAGCCAAGATACAGGGAATGAAGCTTTCTTT. Residues: CASSQDTGNEAFF.

The sample holds a few counts of this clonotype. The CDR3 DNA reads as TGCGCCAGCAGCCAAGGAGGTCAATTTCGAGGGACACAGAACACTGAAGCTTTCTTT. It encodes CASSQGGQFRGTQNTEAFF. The chain combines TRBV4-1 with TRBJ1-1; D possibly corresponds to TRBD1 (6 bases). CDR3 size: 19 residues. V was cut by 1 base and J by 1 base, with 22 bases left in between. Germline lookup yields CDR1 MGHRA and CDR2 YSYEKL.

This clonotype occurred many times. The genes are TRBV11-2 and TRBJ2-2; possibly TRBD2 for D (6 bases). This CDR3 comprises 14 residues. Deletions cut 1 base from V and 7 bases from J, with 10 bases between. Germline V gene lookup returns CDR1 SGHAT and CDR2 FQNNGV. The DNA of the CDR3 is TGTGCCAGCAGCTTAGCCGCGGGGTTCGGGGAGCTGTTTTTT. Its translation: CASSLAAGFGELFF.

In this sample, this clonotype turned up a few times. The chain is built from TRBV4-3 and TRBJ2-1, with TRBD1 identical over 8 bases. The CDR3 covers 22 residues. Germline V CDR1 and CDR2: LGHNA, YSLEER. V shed 4 bases and J 5 bases; nucleotides not matched to a gene: 28. The CDR3: CASSRDLGQGFALLGPNNEQFF. In DNA, the CDR3 is TGCGCCAGCAGCCGAGACCTCGGACAGGGATTCGCCCTACTCGGCCCTAACAATGAGCAGTTCTTC.